Each of the 3 T cell receptor beta chains below was sequenced from the same sample in a study of graft-versus-host responses after intestinal transplantation (dated by TCRdb to about 2021). Library method: the immunoSEQ multiplex PCR assay. This is the immuneACCESS table as TCRdb keeps it, with only in-frame sequences that have V and J called. A part of the clones is gone; compared with another copy, unresolved V genes explain less than half, and the rest is unexplained. Present in this sample are more than 70,000 clones, 92% of which were seen just once. Of the sample, about 0.4% falls within the top ten clones. Antigen specificity for these receptors is unknown. According to the study, the label for this sample's time point signals: cells obtained before transplantation from donor or recipient. The specimen comprised unstimulated CD8+ T cells sorted from spleen or lymph node cells, sampled before transplant. All receptors derive from a human donor who was the organ donor for an intestinal transplant.

J is TRBJ2-7 and V is TRBV4-1; 7 positions match TRBD2. The J segment lost 1 base and the V segment lost 0 bases, leaving 9 bases of the junction unmatched. CDR1 MGHRA and CDR2 YSYEKL come from the germline V gene. The CDR3 extends over 17 amino acids. In DNA, the CDR3 is TGCGCCAGCAGCCAAGACTGGACCGGGGGGACTTCCTACGAGCAGTACTTC. The encoded protein is CASSQDWTGGTSYEQYF.

This clone was detected once. The chain has TRBV19 and TRBJ2-7; D may be TRBD2 (5 bases). Germline V gene data show CDR1 as LNHDA and CDR2 as SQIVND (reference sequence). This CDR3 comprises 13 residues. The V end lost 8 bases, the J end lost 3 bases, and 14 bases lay between the germline ends. The CDR3 nucleotides read TGTGCCAGTGCGTCTGGAACTAGCTACGAGCAGTACTTC. It specifies CASASGTSYEQYF.

The chain links TRBV4-1 to TRBJ2-3, with 9 nucleotides matching TRBD2. Germline V CDR1 and CDR2: MGHRA, YSYEKL. This CDR3 comprises 18 residues. The V gene end was trimmed by 0 bases and the J gene end by 7 bases; junction bases not matched to a gene: 14. The CDR3 reads CASSQDRLGLAGYNTQYF. CDR3 nucleotides: TGCGCCAGCAGCCAAGATCGATTAGGGCTAGCGGGGTATAATACGCAGTATTTT.